The 5 T cell receptor beta chains given below trace back to one sample, sequenced in a study of T cell changes during pregnancy in multiple sclerosis. Sequencing used immunoSEQ multiplex PCR; TCRdb keeps in-frame clones, though not all of them. The repertoire holds roughly 40,000 clones, with just over 90% as singletons. Specimen: CD4+ T cells from peripheral blood mononuclear cells, collected in the first trimester of pregnancy. The receptors shown here come from a female donor in good health, enrolled as a control in a pregnancy study.

The chain is built from TRBV13 and TRBJ2-3; a possible D gene is TRBD1 (6 bases). V dropped 5 bases and J dropped 0 bases, with 12 bases sitting between them. In germline, CDR1 is PRHDT, CDR2 FYEKMQ (reference sequence). The CDR3 has 15 amino acids. The CDR3, as DNA: TGTGCCAGCAGCCAAGGGGGTAGTAGCACAGATACGCAGTATTTT. Its protein is CASSQGGSSTDTQYF.

V usage is TRBV6-9 and J usage is TRBJ2-5, with D possibly being TRBD1 (6 bases). The CDR3 covers 14 residues. V was cut by 3 bases and J by 3 bases, with 11 bases left in between. CDR1 and CDR2 (germline): MNHGY, SVAAGI. The CDR3 coding sequence is TGTGCCAGCAGTTACGGGACACTCAAAGAGACCCAGTACTTC. This encodes CASSYGTLKETQYF.

The gene calls are TRBV11-1 and TRBJ2-3, with 11 bases matching TRBD2. V lost 0 bases, J lost 6 bases, and 8 bases stayed unmatched. The CDR3 is 17 residues long. Germline assignment: CDR1 SGHAT and CDR2 FQDESV (reference sequence). The CDR3 loop reads CASSLALLAGGRDTQYF. In DNA, the CDR3 is TGTGCCAGCAGCTTAGCGCTCCTAGCGGGGGGCCGGGATACGCAGTATTTT. Using reference TRBV11-1 and TRBJ2-3 for the parts outside the CDR3, the full variable domain is EAEVAQSPRYKITEKSQAVAFWCDPISGHATLYWYRQILGQGPELLVQFQDESVVDDSQLPKDRFSAERLKGVDSTLKIQPAELGDSAMYLCASSLALLAGGRDTQYFGPGTRLTVL.

The chain couples TRBV18 to TRBJ2-5; D is perhaps TRBD2 (7 bases). Germline V gene data show CDR1 as KGHSH and CDR2 as LQKENI. The CDR3 sequence is 14 residues long. Deletions cut 2 bases from V and 4 bases from J, with 11 bases between. CDR3 amino acids: CASSPSGGGETQYF. For the CDR3, the DNA is TGTGCCAGCTCACCATCGGGGGGCGGAGAGACCCAGTACTTC.

The chain joins TRBV29-1 to TRBJ1-1, with 10 nucleotides matching TRBD1. Germline CDR1 is SQVTM and CDR2 is ANQGSEA. The ends lost 6 bases at V and 6 bases at J; junction bases unmatched: 7. This CDR3 is built from 13 residues. CDR3 bases: TGCAGCGTGAGGGGACAGGGGATACCTGAAGCTTTCTTT. It specifies CSVRGQGIPEAFF.